The 3 T cell receptor beta chains given below trace back to one sample, sequenced in a study of OX40 agonist ivuxolimab in advanced cancers. Here immunoSEQ multiplex PCR was the method, and the copy in TCRdb shows in-frame clones only, minus some. There are tens of thousands of clones in the sample; roughly 84% occur only once, and about 0.72% lies in the top ten. This sample comprised CD4+ or CD8+ T cells sorted from blood, obtained in a trial of the OX40 agonist ivuxolimab. The receptors come from an adult with an advanced solid tumor such as melanoma, head and neck, liver or kidney cancer.

The chain employs TRBV6-1 and TRBJ2-2, with 11 nucleotides matching TRBD1. The V gene end was trimmed by 7 bases and the J gene end by 5 bases; junction bases not matched to a gene: 6. The CDR3 consists of 15 residues. Germline lookup yields CDR1 MNHNS and CDR2 SASEGT. CDR3 sequence reads: CASTEDRGRTGELFF. In nucleotides, the CDR3 is TGTGCCAGCACCGAGGACAGGGGGCGAACCGGGGAGCTGTTTTTT.

This chain links TRBV5-1 with TRBJ2-5; TRBD2 aligns across 8 bases. The CDR3 totals 14 residues. V gave up 3 bases and J gave up 4 bases; unmatched junction bases: 5. The germline gives CDR1 SGHRS, CDR2 YFSETQ. CDR3 sequence reads: CASSYAGGGETQYF. The CDR3 DNA reads as TGCGCCAGCAGCTATGCGGGAGGTGGAGAGACCCAGTACTTC.

In DNA, the CDR3 is TGCGCCAGCAGCCAAGCGGGGAGGCAAGGCAACACCGGGGAGCTGTTTTTT. Encoded protein: CASSQAGRQGNTGELFF. The chain recombines TRBV4-1 with TRBJ2-2; a possible D gene is TRBD2 (6 bases). Per the germline V gene, CDR1 is MGHRA and CDR2 is YSYEKL. The germline V and J ends were trimmed by 1 base and 2 bases, with 14 bases remaining between them. CDR3 length: 17 residues.